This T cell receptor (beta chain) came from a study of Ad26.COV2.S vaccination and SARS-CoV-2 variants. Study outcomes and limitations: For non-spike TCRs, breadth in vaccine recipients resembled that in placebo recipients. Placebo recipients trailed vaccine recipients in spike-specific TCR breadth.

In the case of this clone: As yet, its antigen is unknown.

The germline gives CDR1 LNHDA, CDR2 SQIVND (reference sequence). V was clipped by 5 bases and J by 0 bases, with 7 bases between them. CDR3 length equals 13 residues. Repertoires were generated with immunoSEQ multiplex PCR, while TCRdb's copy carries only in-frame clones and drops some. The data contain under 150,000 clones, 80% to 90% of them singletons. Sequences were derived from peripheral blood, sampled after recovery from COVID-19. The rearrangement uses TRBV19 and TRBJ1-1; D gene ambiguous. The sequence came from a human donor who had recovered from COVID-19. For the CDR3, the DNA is TGTGCCAGTAGTGCCACCATGAACACTGAAGCTTTCTTT. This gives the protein CASSATMNTEAFF.